The subject of this entry is one T cell receptor (beta chain). The antigen this receptor binds is unknown. Base-call qualities are not available, and no considerably larger clone is one nucleotide away. The High Capacity cDNA Reverse Transcription Kit was used to reverse transcribe all of the isolated RNA, meaning that expressed TCRB transcripts were what got sequenced. Deep immunoSEQ sequencing was applied to naive, central memory and regulatory T cell samples, giving an average of roughly 3.5 million total reads per sample. Sorted cells were lysed in RLT buffer and RNA was extracted with DNase-treated RNeasy Micro or Mini kits, depending on cell number. Each cell subset was processed separately to prevent cross-contamination, with patient and healthy donor samples processed together. The immunoSEQ multiplex PCR was used to amplify TCRB sequences from cDNA, generating 87-bp fragments that spanned the CDR3 region. The amplicons were sequenced using the Illumina HiSeq platform. Per the authors' processing: Synthetic template baselines were used to correct PCR bias computationally, reads within Hamming distance 2 were collapsed together, and singletons that could not be merged were discarded. Reads were aligned to IMGT to assign V, D and J genes, CDR3 length, and insertions or deletions at six rearrangement sites. Within each subset, clonotype counts were normalized to sorted cell number, and only after that were true diversity and Gini coefficients computed with the tcR R package. The overlap coefficient, calculated on TCRB nucleotide sequences, was used to quantify repertoire sharing. Out-of-frame TCRB sequences from naive cells were analyzed to stand in for the pre-selection repertoire. This immuneACCESS table, as held by TCRdb, lists in-frame sequences with V and J called but not all clones. Of the missing ones, under half trace to an unresolved V gene in checked studies; the others have no known cause. That table supplies the V and J calls and clone size; D and trimming were determined from the DNA. The table for this sample lists about 400,000 clones; around 12% of them were counted only once. The ten largest clones add up to roughly 0.017% of the sample.

A single peripheral blood draw of approximately 120 mL on average was collected from each donor into heparinised tubes. A BD FACSAria II was used to sort naive, central memory, regulatory and stem cell-like memory CD4+ T cells with a panel that included CD45RO, CCR7, CD25, CD127, CD95 and CD27. Purity was above 95% for every sorted population. PBMCs were isolated immediately by Lymphoprep density gradient centrifugation and stained directly without culture. So that batch effects would be minimized, each experiment stained and sorted samples in pairs, pairing one healthy donor with one patient. The data were taken from a study of beta chain features in type 1 diabetes (dated by TCRdb to 2016 to 2019). Some background on the complete study: No differences in mean age, gender distribution, total cell number or subset yield were found between patients and healthy donors. Regulatory and stem cell-like memory subsets were isolated from only 8 patients and roughly eight healthy donors, whereas naive and central memory subsets came from all 28 donors. A total of over 95,000,000 sorted cells were examined across all samples, and RNA yield correlated strongly with the number of cells per subset. The study compared TCRB repertoires of sorted circulating CD4+ T cell subsets between recently diagnosed type 1 diabetes patients and matched healthy donors.

Results the study describes overall, beyond this receptor: Fewer insertions and more nucleotide deletions at VDJ recombination sites were observed in patients with type 1 diabetes, implying thymic rearrangement abnormalities. PCR might favor shorter templates, but patient and control samples were amplified and corrected together, so any skew would affect both groups equally. Naive, central memory and regulatory TCRB repertoires appeared to be more similar among patients than among healthy donors. HLA sub-analyses involved small numbers of individuals, so any influence of HLA type on TCRB rearrangement remained unresolved. Because cDNA rather than genomic DNA was sequenced, highly expressing activated cells could have been over-represented, although no difference in activation and CD3 levels was found between groups. In all four CD4+ subsets, TCRB CDR3 length was moderately but significantly shorter in type 1 diabetes patients.

According to the germline V gene, CDR1 reads SGHTA and CDR2 reads FQGNSA. V is clipped by 4 bases and J by 0 bases, and the sequence between their germline boundaries is 7 bases long. The CDR3 has 13 amino acids, counting the end cysteine and phenylalanine. CDR3 DNA is the only sequence kept; it has 39 bases, read in frame from the first base. The clonotype comes from a man between 18 and 29 years old in good health. Recombination joined TRBV7-2 with TRBJ2-7; tentative D gene TRBD2, with 6 bases matching. Sample: naive CD4+ T cells from blood. The sample's cell subset or site label is to be understood as: true naive CD4+ T cells. Here is the DNA: TGTGCCAGCAGCTCGGACTACTCCTACGAGCAGTACTTC. Translated, it gives CASSSDYSYEQYF.